This T cell receptor (beta chain) was captured by sequencing in a study of blood T cell repertoires in COVID-19. Study context: Whether acute or convalescent, the COVID-19 samples came from the United States, Italy and Spain.

The Seattle patients, enrolled during active infection, were followed longitudinally. Sequencing used immunoSEQ multiplex PCR; TCRdb keeps in-frame clones, though not all of them. This table holds some 200,000 clones, roughly 79% found once. The V and J ends lost 5 bases and 4 bases, in that order; junction bases with no gene match: 2. The CDR3 runs to 14 residues. Per germline, CDR1 SGHTA and CDR2 FQGTGA. This rearrangement joins TRBV7-3 to TRBJ2-2; 9 nucleotides align to TRBD1. Sequenced material: peripheral blood. The source is a woman between 35 and 50 years old with COVID-19, enrolled during active disease. CDR3: CASSQTGGTGELFF. CDR3 DNA sequence: TGTGCCAGCAGCCAGACAGGGGGCACCGGGGAGCTGTTTTTT.